This TCR beta chain was retrieved from a study of shared clonotypes between healthy human individuals. Overall study findings and caveats: Shared clonotypes: 4.5% to 6.5% naive CD4, under 4% naive CD8, about 2.5% memory CD4, 0.4% to 0.45% memory CD8.

Germline CDR1 reads MDHEN; CDR2 reads SYDVKM. The V and J ends lost 7 bases and 4 bases respectively, with 19 bases between them. CDR3 size: 15 residues. Comment on this clone: Its matching antigen is unknown.

TCRdb's table, derived via immunoSEQ multiplex PCR, lists solely in-frame clones and lacks some. The repertoire holds millions of clones, with 85% to 95% as singletons. Each of the donors was a healthy adult who was HIV-negative and had not had a recent acute infection or vaccination. J is TRBJ1-1 and V is TRBV28; no reliable D call. The sequence was obtained from a man aged 18 to 29 in good health. Some clones in this sample may be carry-over from other donors' samples. Sequencing used naive CD4+ T cells from PBMCs. The subset: CD45RA+ positively selected. The CDR3 sequence is CASTYPGSMGTEAFF. The DNA for the CDR3 is TGTGCCAGCACCTACCCGGGCTCAATGGGCACTGAAGCTTTCTTT.